What follows are 20 T cell receptor beta chains derived from one specimen sequenced in a study of shared clonotypes between healthy human individuals. Only in-frame clones appear in the TCRdb table, and some are missing; sequencing was by immunoSEQ multiplex PCR. The table includes more than 1.2 million clones, 97% to 99% detected once. Sequenced: naive CD4+ T cells sorted from blood. Regarding subset: CD45RA+ positively selected. These receptors came from a man aged 25-45 years in good health.

The CDR3 DNA reads TGTGCCAGCAGCACTACTAGCGGGAGTTTCCCCGGGGAGCTGTTTTTT. It is translated as CASSTTSGSFPGELFF. The chain has TRBV6-6 and TRBJ2-2; the match to TRBD2 covers 11 bases. V lost 6 bases, J lost 6 bases, and 9 bases stayed unmatched. Germline V lookup: CDR1 MNHNY, CDR2 SVGAGI (reference sequence). There are 16 residues in the CDR3.

The rearrangement uses TRBV2 and TRBJ1-1; a possible D gene is TRBD1 (5 bases). The CDR3 consists of 13 residues. The V and J ends lost 3 bases and 5 bases respectively, with 10 bases between them. Per the germline V gene, CDR1 is SNHLY and CDR2 is FYNNEI. This CDR3 reads CASSDEGWTEAFF. Written as DNA, the CDR3 is TGTGCCAGCAGTGATGAGGGGTGGACTGAAGCTTTCTTT.

The rearrangement joins TRBV15 to TRBJ2-1, with 9 bases aligning to TRBD2. There are 16 residues in the CDR3. In germline, CDR1 is LNHNV, CDR2 YYDKDF (reference sequence). V was pared by 1 base and J by 6 bases, with 7 bases of the junction left unmatched. CDR3 sequence: CATSRAGGSGGNEQFF. The DNA for the CDR3 is TGTGCCACCAGCAGAGCGGGAGGTAGCGGGGGCAATGAGCAGTTCTTC.

Of note for this clone: The same CDR3 can be traced to other DNA sequences in this sample. The gene calls are TRBV6-6 and TRBJ2-1; D unclear. The CDR3 totals 13 residues. With 0 bases removed from V and 5 bases from J, the gap between germline ends came to 5 bases. CDR1 MNHNY and CDR2 SVGAGI come from the germline V gene (reference sequence). The CDR3: CASSYSRDNEQFF. The CDR3 bases are TGTGCCAGCAGTTACTCGAGAGACAATGAGCAGTTCTTC.

V and J are TRBV18 and TRBJ2-7; 7 positions agree with TRBD1. Germline loops: CDR1 KGHSH, CDR2 LQKENI. V trimming: 5 bases; J trimming: 1 base; junction bases outside the gene matches: 5. This CDR3 contains 14 residues. As DNA, the CDR3 is TGTGCCAGCTCAACCCGACAGGGTTCCTACGAGCAGTACTTC. Residues: CASSTRQGSYEQYF.

The chain has TRBV19 and TRBJ1-3; no definite D call. Germline V CDR1 and CDR2: LNHDA, SQIVND (reference sequence). V lost 3 bases to trimming and J lost 8 bases, with 11 bases between them. The CDR3 runs 13 residues. CDR3 coding DNA: TGTGCCAGTAGTATGGTACGCCCGCACACCATATATTTT. Translated: CASSMVRPHTIYF. The full variable domain, with the rest looked up from reference TRBV19 and TRBJ1-3, is DGGITQSPKYLFRKEGQNVTLSCEQNLNHDAMYWYRQDPGQGLRLIYYSQIVNDFQKGDIAEGYSVSREKKESFPLTVTSAQKNPTAFYLCASSMVRPHTIYFGEGSWLTVV.

The chain links TRBV5-1 to TRBJ2-7, with D perhaps TRBD1 or TRBD2 (10 bases each). V gave up 3 bases and J gave up 3 bases, with 25 bases separating them. The CDR3 has 18 residues. Germline values: CDR1 SGHRS, CDR2 YFSETQ. The CDR3 region is CASSSDRGPSGSYYEQYF. In nucleotides, the CDR3 is TGCGCCAGCAGCTCTGACAGGGGGCCTAGCGGGAGCTACTACGAGCAGTACTTC.

The J gene is TRBJ1-3, the V gene TRBV5-6, with D possibly TRBD1 on 5 matching bases. CDR1 is SGHDT, CDR2 YYEEEE, per germline. This CDR3 is 16 amino acids long. Trimming cost V 0 bases and J 2 bases, with 12 bases left between them. This chain's CDR3 is CASSLDQGRTGNTIYF. CDR3 in DNA: TGTGCCAGCAGCTTGGACCAGGGTAGAACTGGAAACACCATATATTTT. Looking up the rest from reference TRBV5-6 and TRBJ1-3 gives the full variable domain: DAGVTQSPTHLIKTRGQQVTLRCSPKSGHDTVSWYQQALGQGPQFIFQYYEEEERQRGNFPDRFSGHQFPNYSSELNVNALLLGDSALYLCASSLDQGRTGNTIYFGEGSWLTVV.

The chain couples TRBV9 to TRBJ2-1; weak D call: TRBD2 (6 bases). Trimming cost V 4 bases and J 0 bases, with 17 bases left between them. Germline assignment: CDR1 SGDLS and CDR2 YYNGEE. The CDR3 totals 17 residues. The CDR3 loop is CASSTGGRKSSYNEQFF. CDR3 bases: TGTGCCAGCAGCACCGGGGGAAGAAAGAGCTCCTACAATGAGCAGTTCTTC. The variable domain in full, completed from reference TRBV9 and TRBJ2-1, reads DSGVTQTPKHLITATGQRVTLRCSPRSGDLSVYWYQQSLDQGLQFLIQYYNGEERAKGNILERFSAQQFPDLHSELNLSSLELGDSALYFCASSTGGRKSSYNEQFFGPGTRLTVL.

The gene calls are TRBV30 and TRBJ2-7; the D gene could be TRBD1 or TRBD2 (5 bases each). Germline CDR1 GTSNPN, CDR2 SVGIG (reference sequence). Trimming left V 7 bases short and J 0 bases short, with 10 bases between. This CDR3 spans 12 amino acids. The CDR3 protein is CAYFGTSYEQYF. The CDR3 bases are TGTGCCTATTTCGGGACCTCCTACGAGCAGTACTTC. The whole variable domain, remainder taken from reference TRBV30 and TRBJ2-7, is SQTIHQWPATLVQPVGSPLSLECTVEGTSNPNLYWYRQAAGRGLQLLFYSVGIGQISSEVPQNLSASRPQDRQFILSSKKLLLSDSGFYLCAYFGTSYEQYFGPGTRLTVT.

The chain combines TRBV5-6 with TRBJ2-1; a possible D gene is TRBD2 (5 bases). The CDR3 is made up of 15 amino acids. Trimming stripped 4 bases from V and 4 bases from J, with 15 bases between. The germline CDR1 and CDR2 sequences are SGHDT and YYEEEE. The CDR3, as DNA: TGTGCCAGCAGCGACCCAGTTAGAGGGTACAATGAGCAGTTCTTC. Encoded protein: CASSDPVRGYNEQFF.

The V and J genes are TRBV4-3 and TRBJ2-7; D is possibly TRBD1 (7 bases). This CDR3 has 19 residues. The germline V and J ends were trimmed by 0 bases and 5 bases, with 26 bases remaining between them. The germline gives CDR1 LGHNA, CDR2 YSLEER. CDR3 protein: CASSQEVTGGTALADEQYF. CDR3 in DNA: TGCGCCAGCAGCCAAGAAGTTACTGGCGGGACAGCTTTAGCCGACGAGCAGTACTTC.

The chain joins TRBV4-2 to TRBJ2-2; TRBD2 matches 7 bases. Trimming took 4 bases from V and 6 from J; bases not matched to a gene: 5. The length of the CDR3 is 14 residues. Germline-derived CDR1 and CDR2 are LGHNA and YNFKEQ. For the CDR3, the DNA is TGTGCCAGCAGCCCGAGGGCGGGAGCCGGGGAGCTGTTTTTT. Its translation is CASSPRAGAGELFF.

This clone was seen just once. The chain combines TRBV19 with TRBJ2-1; the D is unclear. The length of the CDR3 is 14 residues. Trimming cost V 6 bases and J 8 bases, with 17 bases left between them. From germline, CDR1 is LNHDA and CDR2 SQIVND (reference sequence). The CDR3 DNA follows: TGTGCCAGTAGCCCTCCGGGTGGGGTCGATGAGCAGTTCTTC. Amino acid sequence: CASSPPGGVDEQFF.

Remarks on this clone: Other nucleotide sequences from this sample produce the same CDR3. The gene calls are TRBV7-6 and TRBJ2-7; D is possibly TRBD2 (5 bases). CDR3 length: 15 amino acids. Germline lookup yields CDR1 SGHVS and CDR2 FNYEAQ. Trimming removed 0 bases from V and 0 bases from J, with 9 bases in between. CDR3 loop: CASSLASGSSYEQYF. CDR3 bases: TGTGCCAGCAGCTTAGCGTCGGGAAGCTCCTACGAGCAGTACTTC.

The chain has TRBV4-1 and TRBJ2-7; the D gene could be TRBD1 or TRBD2 (6 bases each). Per germline, CDR1 MGHRA and CDR2 YSYEKL. CDR3 length: 14 residues. With 5 bases removed from V and 6 bases from J, the gap between germline ends came to 17 bases. In DNA form, the CDR3 reads TGCGCCAGCAGCTCACGGCGGGACATGCGCGAGCAGTACTTC. Residues: CASSSRRDMREQYF.

The genes are TRBV6-5 and TRBJ1-3, with a weak D call TRBD1 (6 bases). CDR3 length: 16 residues. The V gene's germline CDR1 is MNHEY and CDR2 SVGAGI. The V end was cut by 0 bases, the J end by 0 bases, with 9 bases between. The CDR3 DNA follows: TGTGCCAGCAGTTACTCGACGGGACACTCTGGAAACACCATATATTTT. Protein product: CASSYSTGHSGNTIYF.

The chain recombines TRBV5-1 with TRBJ2-7; the D gene is possibly TRBD1 (6 bases). Germline CDR1 is SGHRS and CDR2 is YFSETQ. Trimming stripped 4 bases from V and 4 bases from J, with 18 bases between. This CDR3 spans 15 amino acids. CDR3 residues: CASSPQGRGSYEQYF. CDR3 DNA: TGCGCCAGCAGCCCCCAAGGCAGGGGCTCTTACGAGCAGTACTTC.

The chain is built from TRBV11-2 and TRBJ1-2; TRBD1 agrees at 10 bases. Germline-derived CDR1 and CDR2 are SGHAT and FQNNGV. The CDR3 extends over 15 amino acids. J was trimmed by 5 bases and V by 8 bases; bases with no gene match: 11. DNA for the CDR3: TGTGCCAGCCGCCCGGCGGGACAGGGGTTGTATGGCTACACCTTC. Its protein product is CASRPAGQGLYGYTF.

The rearrangement uses TRBV30 and TRBJ1-1; no definite D call. This CDR3 contains 12 residues. V lost 7 bases and J lost 5, with 14 bases in between. Germline V gene lookup returns CDR1 GTSNPN and CDR2 SVGIG (reference sequence). The CDR3 nucleotides read TGTGCCTTACACCCAATGGGGACTGAAGCTTTCTTT. This sequence encodes CALHPMGTEAFF.